Listed here are 12 T cell receptor beta chains from one sample, sequenced in a study of molecular identifiers for immune sequencing clone quantification (dated by TCRdb to the late 2010s). Libraries came from PCR. The sample was run on an Illumina HiSeq 4000. TCRdb trimmed public reads at Q25 via fastp, called clones via MiXCR and kept in-frame beta chains. Every entry covers one CDR3 protein and lists the most common genes and DNA from its rows. The sample contains approximately 500,000 distinct CDR3 sequences, about 21% of them found a single time. The top ten hold approximately 0.84% of the sample. Sequencing used naive CD8+ T cells from blood, with Jurkat cell RNA spiked in. The sample's cell subset or site label, decoded: FACS-sorted CD8+CD4-CCR7+CD45RA+ naive T cells. The receptors stem from a human donor in good health. Some libraries in this study had Jurkat cell RNA spiked in.

The rearrangement joins TRBV7-9 to TRBJ2-5, with a possible D match to TRBD2 (6 bases). V lost 5 bases and J lost 4, with 11 bases in between. The length of the CDR3 is 13 residues. Per the germline V gene, CDR1 is SEHNR and CDR2 is FQNEAQ (reference sequence). The CDR3 loop is CASSLGLPETQYF. Written as DNA, the CDR3 is TGTGCCAGCAGCCTGGGACTTCCAGAGACCCAGTACTTC.

The J gene is TRBJ2-7, the V gene TRBV5-1, with 7 bases that match TRBD2. This CDR3 contains 18 residues. Losses at the gene ends were 0 bases for V and 4 bases for J; bases not matched to a gene: 16. Germline values: CDR1 SGHRS, CDR2 YFSETQ. The CDR3 nucleotides read TGCGCCAGCAGCTTGGCCACCGGGCCCGGACTAGGCCGTTACGAGCAGTACTTC. This translates into CASSLATGPGLGRYEQYF.

On this clonotype: One end of the junction is discordant with germline, which a read error may explain. The chain couples TRBV20-1 to TRBJ2-1; D gene ambiguous. The CDR3 loop spans 15 amino acids. Germline assignment: CDR1 DFQATT and CDR2 SNEGSKA (reference sequence). In nucleotides, the CDR3 is TGCAGTGCTCGAGACCAAGAAGATTACTACAATGAGCAGCTCTTC. Its translation is CSARDQEDYYNEQLF.

The chain recombines TRBV30 with TRBJ2-1, with 12 bases fitting TRBD1. CDR3 length: 14 amino acids. Per germline, CDR1 GTSNPN and CDR2 SVGIG (reference sequence). Trimming at V came to 1 base and at J to 8 bases, leaving 3 bases not matched to a gene. The DNA of the CDR3 is TGTGCCTGGAGTGCGGGACAGGGGGCATATGAGCAGTTCTTC. Its translation is CAWSAGQGAYEQFF.

For this clonotype: One base away lies a much larger clone, so this may be a sequencing read error. The conserved final phenylalanine or tryptophan is absent from the CDR3, which likely points to a read error. This chain joins TRBV7-2 and TRBJ2-3; D unresolved. CDR3 length: 13 residues. With 3 bases removed from V and 2 bases from J, the gap between germline ends came to 6 bases. Germline V CDR1 and CDR2: SGHTA, FQGNSA. The CDR3 DNA sequence: TGTGCCAGCAGCTTCGTCCACACAGATACGCAGTATATT. Protein product: CASSFVHTDTQYI.

This clonotype was counted between two and nine times. The J gene is TRBJ2-5, the V gene TRBV10-1, with 10 bases aligning to TRBD1. This CDR3 has 16 amino acids. Unmatched junction bases numbered 9, after V lost 3 bases and J lost 5 bases. Looked up from germline, CDR1 is WNHNN and CDR2 is SYGVQD (reference sequence). CDR3: CASSDHDRGLVETQYF. The DNA of the CDR3 is TGCGCCAGCAGTGACCACGACAGGGGGCTAGTGGAGACCCAGTACTTC.

This clonotype was seen many times. The rearrangement links TRBV7-9 to TRBJ2-2; D unclear. V was pared by 5 bases and J by 3 bases, with 4 bases between. Germline V lookup: CDR1 SEHNR, CDR2 FQNEAQ (reference sequence). This CDR3 comprises 12 residues. DNA of the CDR3: TGTGCCAGCAGCGGATACACCGGGGAGCTGTTTTTT. It translates to CASSGYTGELFF.

This clonotype was recorded many times. The chain links TRBV7-9 to TRBJ1-2; unclear D gene. V shed 5 bases and J shed 8 bases, with 15 bases lying between them. The CDR3 totals 13 residues. Looked up from germline, CDR1 is SEHNR and CDR2 is FQNEAQ (reference sequence). DNA of the CDR3: TGTGCCAGCAGCCCCCTCTCAACCCAAGGCTACACCTTC. It encodes CASSPLSTQGYTF.

This clonotype was counted at least ten times. The chain combines TRBV25-1 with TRBJ1-1; D possibly corresponds to TRBD1 (5 bases). V lost 11 bases and J lost 5, with 18 bases in between. The CDR3 has 13 amino acids. The germline gives CDR1 MGHDK, CDR2 SYGVNS. The DNA for the CDR3 is TGTGCCCGCCGGGGAGGAGGGGAAACTGAAGCTTTCTTT. Encoded protein: CARRGGGETEAFF.

This clonotype was observed once. A much larger clonotype is one base distant, so this may be a read error. The rearrangement links TRBV7-2 to TRBJ1-1; TRBD1 matches 7 bases. Germline CDR1 reads SGHTA; CDR2 reads FQGNSA. The trim removed 0 bases at V and 1 base at J, leaving 8 bases unmatched. The CDR3 sequence is 17 residues long. CDR3: CASSLAIGGLWNTEAFF. The DNA of the CDR3 is TGTGCCAGCAGCTTAGCGATAGGGGGCCTATGGAACACTGAAGCTTTCTTT.

The CDR3 DNA reads TGTGCCAGCAGTTTAGTAACAGTCCTCGGAGAGCAGTACTTC. It translates to CASSLVTVLGEQYF. V is TRBV28 and J is TRBJ2-7, with unresolved D. The CDR3 contains 14 residues. V gave up 2 bases and J gave up 7 bases, with 15 bases separating them. CDR1 MDHEN and CDR2 SYDVKM come from the germline V gene.

For this clonotype: A junction end diverges from the germline sequence, so it may reflect a read error. The chain joins TRBV3-1 to TRBJ2-3, with D unclear. The CDR3 consists of 12 residues. Looked up from germline, CDR1 is LGHDT and CDR2 is YNNKEL (reference sequence). The CDR3 nucleotides read TGTGCCAGCAGCCAGGACCCAGATATGCAGTATTTT. This sequence encodes CASSQDPDMQYF.